One and the same sample provided the 2 T cell receptor beta chains below, sequenced in a study of T cell repertoires in cytomegalovirus infection (dated by TCRdb to between 2019 and 2020). Sequencing was performed on an Illumina HiSeq 1500. TCRdb reprocessed the public reads (quality trimming at Q25 with fastp, clone calling with MiXCR) and kept in-frame beta chains. Each record represents a unique CDR3 protein, reported with the most common genes and DNA among its rows. Within this sample are 170,000 or so distinct CDR3 sequences, with approximately 17% of them counted one time only. The ten largest make up roughly 24% of the sample. Sequencing was performed on CD8+ T cells from PBMCs. Source of these receptors: a human donor in good health (CMV status not recorded). Some clones in this sample may be carry-over from other donors' samples.

Only a few counts were recorded for this clonotype. CDR3 DNA sequence: TGCAGCGTTTCCAGGGGAGCAACTGAAGCTTTCTTT. It codes for CSVSRGATEAFF. The genes are TRBV29-1 and TRBJ1-1, with D maybe TRBD1 (6 bases). Germline lookup yields CDR1 SQVTM and CDR2 ANQGSEA. Trimming took off 5 bases at V and 5 bases at J, with 12 bases between the two ends. The CDR3 sequence is 12 residues long.

There are a few counts of this clonotype. J is TRBJ2-5 and V is TRBV12-3 or TRBV12-4, with TRBD2 identical over 8 bases. The CDR3 loop spans 15 amino acids. V shed 3 bases and J 5 bases; nucleotides not matched to a gene: 8. The CDR3 DNA reads TGTGCCAGCAGTTTTGAAGCGGGGGTCGTTGAGACCCAGTACTTC. Its translation: CASSFEAGVVETQYF.